This T cell receptor (beta chain) was recovered during a study of CD8 T cells in Susac syndrome. Study at large: Among the sequenced Susac syndrome patients, roughly six had active disease while 8 or 9 were in remission. When blood was drawn, patients with Susac syndrome were on intravenous immunoglobulin alone, on corticosteroids, or therapy-naive. Study conclusions and caveats: The study's TCR sequencing and HLA analysis drew on a certain number of individuals. That number was acknowledged as relatively small.

Random hexamers were used to reverse transcribe an amount of roughly 0.45 to 1 ug RNA. Amplification of the TCR beta CDR3 was carried out by immunoSEQ multiplex PCR, which spanned a total of 54 Vbeta and 13 Jbeta segments. TCRdb reprocessed the immunoSEQ multiplex PCR reads with MiXCR, giving one entry per CDR3 protein. The table includes roughly 200,000 distinct CDR3 sequences, about 93% detected once. On this clonotype: Its antigen is still unknown.

The CDR3 is 18 residues long. After removal of 4 bases from V and 3 bases from J, the junction contained 11 bases not matched to a gene. CDR1 MGHRA and CDR2 YSYEKL come from the germline V gene. Material: CD4+ T cells from PBMCs. This sequence was found in a human donor with Susac syndrome. The chain couples TRBV4-1 to TRBJ2-4, with 11 bases fitting TRBD2. Here the CDR3 DNA reads TGCGCCAGCAGCCGAGTAGGACTAGCGGGCGCCGACAAAAACATTCAGTACTTC. Translated: CASSRVGLAGADKNIQYF.